This entry describes one T cell receptor beta chain. Its antigen is as yet unknown. V was cut by 6 bases and J by 8 bases, with 7 bases left in between. The CDR3 loop spans 11 amino acids. CDR1 and CDR2 (germline): ENHRY, SYGVKD. TCRdb re-analysed the reads in MiXCR, keeping a single row per CDR3 protein. Of hundreds of thousands of distinct CDR3 sequences in the sample, about 30% were seen once. This entry is derived from a study of T cell repertoires in cytomegalovirus infection. Study-level findings and limits: Totalled public TCR beta family frequency picked out people who carried CMV plus the relevant HLA.

Here the sequenced sample was cultured CD8+ T cells from PBMCs, taken from culture after CMV antigen stimulation. The sequence was obtained from a human donor in good health (CMV status not recorded). Some clones in this sample may be carry-over from other donors' samples. The chain links TRBV10-3 to TRBJ1-4, with D unresolved. The CDR3 DNA reads TGTGCCATCAGGGAAAGGGAAAAACTGTTTTTT. It yields the protein CAIREREKLFF.